A single T cell receptor beta chain is shown here with its context. This clone was found once. Its cognate antigen has yet to be identified. No base qualities exist here, and no much larger clone lies one base off it. Blood samples were collected up to 4 times in the first month after transplant and then at least monthly when available. The sample belongs to a study of graft-versus-host responses after intestinal transplantation (dated by TCRdb to the early 2020s). General notes on the study: Multivisceral, liver-intestinal, or isolated intestinal transplants were received by the recipients. Instead of going to the commercial service, samples from a few later patients were sequenced in-house on an Illumina MiSeq and processed with MiXCR. Donor T cell macrochimerism was defined as a peak of at least 4% donor T cells among recipient peripheral blood mononuclear cells. The cohort enrolled approximately 24 intestinal transplant recipients including one retransplant, and a few patients lacking pretransplant specimens were excluded. Anti-thymocyte globulin induction was given to all recipients, followed by maintenance tacrolimus and steroids for approximately 3 years. Alloreactive clones were identified by sequencing pre-transplant mixed lymphocyte reaction products and comparing them with unstimulated pre-transplant donor and recipient T cells. After intestinal transplantation, graft-versus-host and host-versus-graft alloreactive T cell clones in the graft, circulation and bone marrow were tracked using bulk TCR-beta CDR3 sequencing. Points the paper makes about the study in general: GvH clones were detected in recipient bone marrow, and some of these GvH clones were observed earlier in ileal mucosa or blood, consistent with an intestinal mucosal origin. The conclusions were limited by the relatively low number and heterogeneity of the intestinal transplant patients. Early after transplant, declines in HvG clones were associated with peak levels of circulating GvH clones. Patients with donor T cell macrochimerism had high GvH to HvG T cell clonal ratios in their allografts.

The CDR3 spans 15 residues, from the cysteine through the phenylalanine. The entry retains the CDR3 DNA only, 45 bases that are in frame from base 1. The germline V gene (reference sequence) provides CDR1 GTSNPN and CDR2 SVGIG. V gives up 5 bases and J gives up 7 bases, and the segment between their germline ends measures 23 bases. The method behind the library was the immunoSEQ multiplex PCR assay. For most patients, high-throughput TCR-beta CDR3 sequencing of genomic DNA was performed by Adaptive Biotechnologies. In the paper's pipeline: Adaptive's ImmunoSEQ software supplied the TCR sequencing data for roughly 17 patients, while MiXCR and VDJtools were used to process a few other patients. CDR3 nucleotide sequences shared between donor and recipient were removed because the origin of such sequences could not be assigned. To count as alloreactive, a clone needed at least 2-fold expansion over unstimulated cells and a minimum CFSE-low frequency of 0.002% (template counts) or 0.001% (read counts). Clones detected in sequenced pre-transplant spleen, lymph node, or MLR CFSE-low populations of the donor or recipient were defined as mappable. Cumulative frequency of alloreactive clones was calculated as a percentage of all sequences weighted by copy number. Not all clones reach the TCRdb copy of this immuneACCESS table, which keeps in-frame sequences only. Checked studies attribute under half of the gap to unresolved V genes and leave the rest unexplained. V and J calls and clone size come straight from that table; D and trimming were deduced from the DNA. The sample yields some 27,000 clones; over 85% were counted once. The ten largest clonotypes hold 0.82% of the sample.

The TCR originated in a human patient who received an intestinal transplant, so some T cells may come from the graft donor. The sample was PBMCs, taken around 30 days after intestinal transplant. The chain employs TRBV30 and TRBJ1-1; tentative D gene TRBD1, with 6 bases matching. CDR3 region: CAWSAGSGGRGEAFF. The nucleotides read TGTGCCTGGTCGGCCGGTTCGGGGGGGCGAGGTGAAGCTTTCTTT. This CDR3, with the reference TRBV30 and TRBJ1-1 proteins standing in past its ends, gives the full variable domain SQTIHQWPATLVQPVGSPLSLECTVEGTSNPNLYWYRQAAGRGLQLLFYSVGIGQISSEVPQNLSASRPQDRQFILSSKKLLLSDSGFYLCAWSAGSGGRGEAFFGQGTRLTVV.